This T cell receptor (beta chain) stems from a study of shared clonotypes between healthy human individuals (dated by TCRdb to the early 2020s). With respect to the entire study: The cohort included a few men and a couple of women between 18 and 49 years of age. For each donor, CD4 naive and CD4 memory were each run on three plates, CD8 naive on two plates, and CD8 memory on one plate. To estimate repertoire size and how much clonotypes are shared between individuals, the study performed deep sequencing of blood TCR repertoires from a few healthy adults. To increase sequencing depth and limit assay-specific biases, TCR repertoire library preparation and sequencing were carried out by different laboratories using diverse techniques. Per donor, leukapheresis produced somewhere between about 0.94 and 9.5 billion PBMCs. General conclusions and limits of the study: When four donors were compared, the shared fraction of clonotypes was about 5% for naive CD4, more than 3% for naive CD8, 2% to 2.5% for memory CD4, and 0.4% for memory CD8. Based on pairwise subsampling, the degree of clonotype sharing among donors was expected to be affected by sequencing depth. Compared with non-shared clonotypes, the clonotypes found in all four sorted-subset donors had higher generation probabilities. Sampling was restricted to blood, and TCR repertoires in tissue are likely to differ from TCR repertoires in blood. Estimated clonotype richness was generally larger for naive than for memory subsets. Because the study included a small number of donors, the genetic and exposure-history diversity represented was limited. Even with the large sequencing depth, rarefaction of the sorted-subset datasets indicated that sequencing was incomplete.

A distance of 19 bases separates the germline ends of V and J, which lose 4 bases and 7 bases respectively. Measured from the cysteine to the phenylalanine, the CDR3 is 16 residues long. This entry keeps only the CDR3 DNA: 48 bases, framed from base 1. CDR1 and CDR2 are drawn from the germline V gene (reference sequence): SEHNR, FQNEAQ. TCR CDR3 regions were amplified from genomic DNA by multiplex PCR using the deep immunoSEQ assay. Extracted genomic DNA from each cell subset was spread evenly across all wells of several immunoSEQ 96-well plates, with each plate serving as a replicate. For sorted subsets, 150 to 250 ng of genomic DNA, equivalent to 25,000 to 35,000 T cell genomes, went into each replicate PCR. Purified libraries were measured with a Qubit 3.0 fluorometer, size-checked on a Bioanalyzer 2100, and measured again with the KAPA Library Quantification kit. A separate single-read 150-cycle Illumina NextSeq 550 flow cell was used to sequence each immunoSEQ 96-well plate. In the original analysis: Because the immunoSEQ output held only junctional sequences and lacked quality scores, the filtering could not match the filtering applied to full-length reads. To assign V/J genes and CDR3, sequences were annotated against IMGT germline references using PyIR, a Python wrapper for IgBLAST v1.9. Any read was removed if the V/J assignment was weak (E-value above 1e-6), the CDR3 was missing, or the read contained stop codons, out-of-frame junctions, or ambiguous translated residues. A V3J clonotype was defined by an identical inferred V gene, J gene, and CDR3 amino acid sequence. To compute the percentage overlap between repertoires, the number of shared unique clonotypes was divided by the size of the smaller repertoire. Richness of each repertoire was evaluated using RTK rarefaction, the Chao1 estimator, and Recon v2.1 estimates of unobserved clonotypes. Generation probabilities for all TCRbeta clonotypes obtained by the gDNA method from a handful of donors were computed using OLGA. Entries here come from immuneACCESS through TCRdb and include only in-frame sequences with V and J called. Some clones fail to appear in such tables; in the studies checked, an unresolved V gene covers under half of the shortfall, and the cause of the remainder is unknown. That table is the source of V, J and clone size, and D and trimming were worked out from the DNA. This sample gives roughly 2 million clones in total; roughly 96% of them show up just once. The top ten clonotypes cover around 0.13% of the sample.

Healthy HIV-negative adults with no recently reported acute infections or vaccinations were included as donors. Every donor was a Caucasian adult residing in Nashville, Tennessee, USA. CD4+ T cells were enriched by magnetic negative selection, after which naive cells were positively selected on CD45RA and the negative fraction was taken as the memory subset. Blood was collected by leukapheresis, and PBMCs were isolated by Ficoll-Histopaque density gradient centrifugation and then cryopreserved in liquid nitrogen vapor phase. Analytical flow cytometry was used to check the purity and quantity of every magnetically sorted T cell population. From each sorted fraction, genomic DNA was isolated and quantified by UV absorbance on a Nanodrop 2000c. A remark on this clone: It lacks a known antigen. No per-base quality is available; no much larger clone lies one base away.

The chain links TRBV7-9 with TRBJ2-2; tentative D gene TRBD1, with 6 bases matching. This TCR came from a young man in good health. The sample was naive CD4+ T cells sorted from blood. The cell subset or site label for this specimen denotes: CD45RA+ positively selected. The nucleotides read TGTGCCAGCAGCTCCCAGGGGCCCGGTGCTAGCGGGGAGCTGTTTTTT. Translated, it reads CASSSQGPGASGELFF.